This entry lists 30 T cell receptor beta chains sequenced from one sample in a study of control samples from healthy donors and cancer patients. TCRdb's table, derived via immunoSEQ multiplex PCR, lists solely in-frame clones and lacks some. The data show 100,000 to 150,000 clones, 90% to 95% seen once. The specimen sequenced was PBMCs. These TCRs come from a man in his forties or fifties with head and neck cancer.

The V call is TRBV9, the J call TRBJ1-6; 7 bases align to TRBD1. V gave up 2 bases and J gave up 7 bases; unmatched junction bases: 9. The CDR3 has 16 residues. CDR1 and CDR2 (germline): SGDLS, YYNGEE. The CDR3 region has the DNA TGTGCCAGCAGCGTTGAGAGGGACAGTTCAAATTCACCCCTCCACTTT. It yields the protein CASSVERDSSNSPLHF.

CDR3 nucleotide sequence: TGTGCCAGCAGCCAGACGGCAGGGGTCATCAATCAGCCCCAGCATTTT. Its protein is CASSQTAGVINQPQHF. This chain joins TRBV3-1 (or the pseudogene TRBV3-2) and TRBJ1-5, with D perhaps matching TRBD1 (6 bases). Germline CDR1 LGHDT, CDR2 YNNKEL (reference sequence). The CDR3 is 16 amino acids. V shed 3 bases and J shed 3 bases, with 15 bases lying between them.

In this sample, this clone turned up a few times. The chain has TRBV5-1 and TRBJ2-4, with 7 bases that match TRBD1. The J segment lost 1 base and the V segment lost 4 bases, leaving 8 bases of the junction unmatched. CDR1 is SGHRS, CDR2 YFSETQ, per germline. CDR3 length: 16 amino acids. The CDR3 loop reads CASSRMKTGAKNIQYF. CDR3 sequence (DNA): TGCGCCAGCAGCAGGATGAAGACAGGGGCCAAAAACATTCAGTACTTC.

This rearrangement joins TRBV6-2 or TRBV6-3 to TRBJ2-7; no definite D call. This CDR3 has 11 amino acids. The V end lost 3 bases, the J end lost 3 bases, and 3 bases lay between the germline ends. The germline gives CDR1 MNHEY, CDR2 SVGEGT. CDR3 loop: CASSYRYEQYF. CDR3 in DNA: TGTGCCAGCAGTTATCGCTACGAGCAGTACTTC.

The chain links TRBV11-2 to TRBJ2-7; D remains ambiguous. Germline V gene data show CDR1 as SGHAT and CDR2 as FQNNGV. V was trimmed by 1 base and J by 0 bases, leaving 1 base between them. The CDR3 covers 12 residues. In nucleotides, the CDR3 is TGTGCCAGCAGCTTAGGCTCCTACGAGCAGTACTTC. This translates into CASSLGSYEQYF.

This rearrangement joins TRBV12-5 to TRBJ1-5; D is uncertain. Germline V gene sequence: CDR1 LGHNT, CDR2 FRNRAP. Trimming took 2 bases from V and 4 from J, leaving 3 bases between them. CDR3 size: 12 residues. The CDR3 DNA reads as TGTGCTAGTGGTTTGAAGAATCAGCCCCAGCATTTT. Translation: CASGLKNQPQHF. Variable domain in full (rest from reference TRBV12-5 and TRBJ1-5): DARVTQTPRHKVTEMGQEVTMRCQPILGHNTVFWYRQTMMQGLELLAYFRNRAPLDDSGMPKDRFSAEMPDATLATLKIQPSEPRDSAVYFCASGLKNQPQHFGDGTRLSIL.

The rearrangement joins TRBV24-1 to TRBJ2-7, with 7 bases identical to TRBD2. V lost 1 base and J lost 6; bases outside the gene matches: 2. CDR1 and CDR2 from the germline V gene are KGHDR and SFDVKD. The CDR3 is 13 amino acids. The CDR3 bases are TGTGCCACCAGTGATTTCCGGGGGGTCGAGCAGTACTTC. It codes for CATSDFRGVEQYF.

V gene TRBV7-8 combines with J gene TRBJ1-2; D is unresolved. The V gene lost 4 bases and the J gene lost 4 bases, with 7 bases spanning the gap. The CDR3 runs 12 residues. CDR1 is SGHVS, CDR2 FQNEAQ, per germline. The CDR3, as DNA: TGTGCCAGCAGCTCCCGATCCTATGGCTACACCTTC. Its protein product is CASSSRSYGYTF.

The chain is built from TRBV11-1 and TRBJ1-3; tentative D call: TRBD1 (5 bases). The V and J ends lost 3 bases and 8 bases respectively, with 14 bases between them. This CDR3 region has 14 residues. Germline lookup yields CDR1 SGHAT and CDR2 FQDESV (reference sequence). The CDR3 is CASSLGPPPDTIYF. In DNA, the CDR3 is TGTGCCAGCAGCTTGGGACCTCCCCCAGACACCATATATTTT.

Written as DNA, the CDR3 is TGTGCCAGCAGCTTAGATCGGGCGAATGAGCAGTTCTTC. It translates to CASSLDRANEQFF. The gene calls are TRBV11-2 and TRBJ2-1; D unresolved. This CDR3 is built from 13 residues. The germline V gene has CDR1 SGHAT and CDR2 FQNNGV. V lost 0 bases to trimming and J lost 7 bases, with 7 bases between them.

The gene calls are TRBV27 and TRBJ1-4; 11 positions agree with TRBD1. Germline values: CDR1 MNHEY, CDR2 SMNVEV (reference sequence). V lost 4 bases and J lost 6; bases outside the gene matches: 4. The CDR3 is 15 amino acids. The CDR3 protein is CASSSRTGGDEKLFF. The DNA of the CDR3 is TGTGCCAGCAGTTCCCGGACAGGGGGCGATGAAAAACTGTTTTTT.

This clone was detected only once. CDR3 nucleotide sequence: TGCAGCGGGTTGGTGGTTGGACAGTGGAGGAATGAGCAGTTCTTC. It translates to CSGLVVGQWRNEQFF. The rearrangement joins TRBV29-1 to TRBJ2-1; possible D gene TRBD1, 6 bases. The V end was cut by 7 bases, the J end by 7 bases, with 23 bases between. The CDR3 contains 15 residues. Germline V CDR1 and CDR2: SQVTM, ANQGSEA.

A single count supports this clone. V is TRBV4-2 and J is TRBJ2-1; 10 bases line up with TRBD2. CDR3 size: 15 residues. J lost 8 bases, V lost 8 bases, and 12 bases had no gene match. Looked up from germline, CDR1 is LGHNA and CDR2 is YNFKEQ. The CDR3 is CASGSGGAYGDEQFF. Written as DNA, the CDR3 is TGTGCCAGCGGGAGCGGGGGGGCGTATGGGGATGAGCAGTTCTTC.

The chain joins TRBV30 to TRBJ2-1; 7 positions agree with TRBD2. Trimming took 0 bases from V and 7 from J; bases not matched to a gene: 3. CDR1 is GTSNPN and CDR2 is SVGIG in the germline V gene (reference sequence). This CDR3 is built from 13 residues. The CDR3 protein is CAWSVAAGNEQFF. The CDR3 DNA sequence: TGTGCCTGGAGTGTCGCAGCGGGGAATGAGCAGTTCTTC.

In this sample, this clone turned up once. The V and J genes are TRBV5-1 and TRBJ2-3; 7 bases fit TRBD1. Germline V gene data show CDR1 as SGHRS and CDR2 as YFSETQ. The V gene end was trimmed by 5 bases and the J gene end by 4 bases; junction bases not matched to a gene: 4. This CDR3 contains 13 residues. The CDR3 bases are TGCGCCAGCAGTTTTGACAGGGCAGATACGCAGTATTTT. It yields the protein CASSFDRADTQYF.

The gene calls are TRBV7-2 and TRBJ1-1; D might be TRBD1 (5 bases). The V end was cut by 3 bases, the J end by 6 bases, with 11 bases between. Per germline, CDR1 SGHTA and CDR2 FQGNSA. The CDR3 length is 13 residues. CDR3 nucleotide sequence: TGTGCCAGCAGCTTGGGCCGGGGCGCTGAAGCTTTCTTT. Its protein is CASSLGRGAEAFF.

The V and J genes are TRBV5-4 and TRBJ2-2; 8 bases are a match to TRBD2. From germline, CDR1 is SGHNT and CDR2 YYREEE (reference sequence). V lost 4 bases and J lost 2; bases outside the gene matches: 10. The CDR3 sequence is 17 residues long. This chain's CDR3 is CASSGTTSGGNTGELFF. The CDR3 DNA reads TGTGCCAGCAGCGGGACCACCAGCGGGGGAAACACCGGGGAGCTGTTTTTT. Combining the CDR3 with reference TRBV5-4 and TRBJ2-2 gives the whole variable domain ETGVTQSPTHLIKTRGQQVTLRCSSQSGHNTVSWYQQALGQGPQFIFQYYREEENGRGNFPPRFSGLQFPNYSSELNVNALELDDSALYLCASSGTTSGGNTGELFFGEGSRLTVL.

The chain employs TRBV15 and TRBJ1-1; possibly TRBD1 for D (6 bases). Trimming shortened V by 5 bases and J by 1 base, and 11 bases separated the two germline ends. Germline loops: CDR1 LNHNV, CDR2 YYDKDF (reference sequence). The CDR3 length is 14 residues. The CDR3: CATSAQTGNTEAFF. In DNA form, the CDR3 reads TGTGCCACCAGCGCCCAGACAGGGAACACTGAAGCTTTCTTT.

The CDR3 nucleotides are TGTGCCACCAGCAGAGATCCTCCGGGACAGGGGAGCTCGGACACTGAAGCTTTCTTT. Translation gives CATSRDPPGQGSSDTEAFF. This chain joins TRBV15 and TRBJ1-1; the match to TRBD1 covers 10 bases. The V and J ends lost 0 bases and 3 bases, in that order; junction bases with no gene match: 13. Germline V CDR1 and CDR2: LNHNV, YYDKDF (reference sequence). The CDR3 sequence is 19 residues long.

CDR3 residues: CSAWDRDYTF. In nucleotides, the CDR3 is TGCAGTGCTTGGGACAGAGACTACACCTTC. The V gene is TRBV20-1, the J gene TRBJ1-2; TRBD1 matches 7 bases. CDR1 is DFQATT and CDR2 is SNEGSKA in the germline V gene (reference sequence). The junction had 4 bases not matched to a gene; V was cut back by 5 bases and J by 10 bases. The CDR3 is made up of 10 amino acids.

This clone was seen once. The V gene is TRBV6-5, the J gene TRBJ2-7; D unresolved. Germline-derived CDR1 and CDR2 are MNHEY and SVGAGI. This CDR3 contains 15 residues. V lost 0 bases, J lost 2 bases, and 11 bases lay in between. In DNA, the CDR3 is TGTGCCAGCAGTTACTCGAGACAACAAGCCTACGAGCAGTACTTC. It specifies CASSYSRQQAYEQYF.

CDR3 sequence: CASSLPGYTF. In DNA, the CDR3 is TGTGCCAGCAGTTTGCCTGGCTACACCTTC. The chain carries TRBV12-3 or TRBV12-4 and TRBJ1-2; D gene unclear. This CDR3 comprises 10 residues. V lost 3 bases, J lost 7 bases, and 3 bases lay in between.

The rearrangement joins TRBV7-6 to TRBJ2-2; D uncertain. Trimming removed 2 bases at V and 8 bases at J, with 6 bases between. In germline, CDR1 is SGHVS, CDR2 FNYEAQ. The CDR3 runs to 12 residues. Written as DNA, the CDR3 is TGTGCCAGCAGCTTATCGTTTGGGGAGCTGTTTTTT. It encodes CASSLSFGELFF.

This clone is a singleton in its sample. The chain has TRBV27 and TRBJ2-2; 11 bases line up with TRBD1. V was pared by 5 bases and J by 6 bases, with 5 bases of the junction left unmatched. CDR1 and CDR2 from the germline V gene are MNHEY and SMNVEV (reference sequence). This CDR3 contains 15 residues. The CDR3 DNA follows: TGTGCCAGCAGTCCCCGGACAGGGGGCCCCGGGGAGCTGTTTTTT. It codes for CASSPRTGGPGELFF.

This clone was picked up a small number of times. The chain uses TRBV10-3 and TRBJ2-2; no clear D gene. The V gene's germline CDR1 is ENHRY and CDR2 SYGVKD. The CDR3 is made up of 12 amino acids. V gave up 2 bases and J gave up 3 bases, with 1 base separating them. Here the CDR3 reads CAISEDTGELFF. The CDR3 DNA follows: TGTGCCATCAGTGAGGACACCGGGGAGCTGTTTTTT.

This clone was observed once. V usage is TRBV28 and J usage is TRBJ1-4; TRBD1 matches at 8 bases. The V gene end was trimmed by 6 bases and the J gene end by 11 bases; junction bases not matched to a gene: 5. Germline V gene data show CDR1 as MDHEN and CDR2 as SYDVKM. The CDR3 has 12 residues. The CDR3 sequence is CASSPQGEKLFF. As DNA, the CDR3 is TGTGCCAGCAGCCCACAGGGGGAGAAACTGTTTTTT.

V gene TRBV6-4 combines with J gene TRBJ2-2; 7 bases line up with TRBD1. Germline V gives CDR1 MRHNA, CDR2 SNTAGT. CDR3 size: 16 residues. V was clipped by 5 bases and J by 0 bases; unmatched bases: 6. The CDR3 coding sequence is TGTGCCAGCAGTAAACAACAGGGGACGAACACCGGGGAGCTGTTTTTT. Translated: CASSKQQGTNTGELFF.

The CDR3 nucleotides are TGTGCCTGGACTGCTCTAGCGGGGGGAGACAATGAGCAGTTCTTC. This codes for CAWTALAGGDNEQFF. The chain employs TRBV30 and TRBJ2-1; 11 positions agree with TRBD2. Germline loops: CDR1 GTSNPN, CDR2 SVGIG (reference sequence). The trim removed 4 bases at V and 5 bases at J, leaving 7 bases unmatched. The length of the CDR3 is 15 residues.

The chain recombines TRBV9 with TRBJ1-4, with D possibly being TRBD1 (6 bases). Deletions cut 0 bases from V and 6 bases from J, with 15 bases between. The CDR3 contains 16 residues. The germline V gene has CDR1 SGDLS and CDR2 YYNGEE. CDR3 DNA sequence: TGTGCCAGCAGCGTAGCTGTTTCCAGGGGAGATGAAAAACTGTTTTTT. It is translated as CASSVAVSRGDEKLFF.

The chain carries TRBV5-6 and TRBJ2-1; 7 bases match TRBD2. J lost 2 bases, V lost 6 bases, and 8 bases had no gene match. Germline V CDR1 and CDR2: SGHDT, YYEEEE. The CDR3 is 15 residues long. The CDR3 nucleotides read TGTGCCAGCAAGATACTAGCGAACACCTACAATGAGCAGTTCTTC. Translation: CASKILANTYNEQFF.